One T cell receptor beta chain is described in this entry. This entry belongs to a study of blood T cell repertoires in COVID-19. The wider study: Material from acute and convalescent COVID-19 was sourced from the United States, Italy and Spain. PBMCs, B-cell-depleted T cells, or T cells provided the cDNA or gDNA that made up the material.

Data came from immunoSEQ multiplex PCR; TCRdb stores just in-frame clones and leaves some out. Here the sample spans 260,000 or so clones, 88% being singletons. Germline trimming cut 6 bases from V and 5 bases from J; bases unmatched to any gene: 4. Germline CDR1 is SGHRS and CDR2 is YFSETQ. The CDR3 consists of 14 residues. The sequence came from a man aged 18 to 29 with active or convalescent COVID-19. The rearrangement joins TRBV5-1 to TRBJ1-6; 8 bases map to TRBD1. The sample was peripheral blood. CDR3 sequence (DNA): TGCGCCAGCACACAGGGGGGGAATAATTCACCCCTCCACTTT. It encodes CASTQGGNNSPLHF.